This T cell receptor (beta chain) was sequenced during a study of blood T cell repertoires in COVID-19. V was clipped by 4 bases and J by 7 bases; unmatched bases: 5. CDR1 is SGHRS and CDR2 is YFSETQ in the germline V gene. The CDR3 is 15 residues long. Some clones are missing from TCRdb's copy, which holds only in-frame ones; the method was immunoSEQ multiplex PCR. This sample yields 250,000 to 300,000 clones, of which roughly 89% are seen a single time; about 1.8% belongs to the top ten. The chain uses TRBV5-1 and TRBJ2-1; 13 nucleotides agree with TRBD2. The sequenced sample was PBMCs or T cells enriched from blood (not recorded which). This receptor was identified in a woman in her thirties or forties who had recovered from COVID-19. The CDR3 spells CASSKTSGRFNEQFF. Written as DNA, the CDR3 is TGCGCCAGCAGCAAGACTAGCGGGAGGTTTAATGAGCAGTTCTTC.